The following is a T cell receptor (beta chain) sequence with its context. Antigen unknown. The data derive from a study of breast tumors, draining lymph nodes, adjacent tissues. TCRdb analysed the multiplex PCR reads with MiXCR anew, one entry per CDR3 protein. The table lists 50,000 to 75,000 distinct CDR3 sequences, approximately 54% of them singletons. CDR3 length equals 12 residues. Looked up from germline, CDR1 is SQVTM and CDR2 is ANQGSEA. Trimming took off 5 bases at V and 3 bases at J, with 8 bases between the two ends. The study's findings and limits: Findings are consistent with lymph node origin and intratumoral expansion of most tumor T cells. Luminal-like breast cancer showed significantly higher tumor–nontumor repertoire similarity than basal-like. Compared with lymph nodes, tumors were less diverse; compared with nontumor tissue, more. The lymph node origin of tumor T cells was framed as consistent with a hypothesis, not demonstrated.

Sample: breast tumor tissue. The origin of this receptor is a female donor with breast cancer. Some clones in this sample may be carry-over from other donors' samples. The rearrangement uses TRBV29-1 and TRBJ2-1, with D possibly being TRBD2 (6 bases). CDR3 nucleotides: TGCAGCGTTACCGGGAGCTACAATGAGCAGTTCTTC. Encoded protein: CSVTGSYNEQFF.